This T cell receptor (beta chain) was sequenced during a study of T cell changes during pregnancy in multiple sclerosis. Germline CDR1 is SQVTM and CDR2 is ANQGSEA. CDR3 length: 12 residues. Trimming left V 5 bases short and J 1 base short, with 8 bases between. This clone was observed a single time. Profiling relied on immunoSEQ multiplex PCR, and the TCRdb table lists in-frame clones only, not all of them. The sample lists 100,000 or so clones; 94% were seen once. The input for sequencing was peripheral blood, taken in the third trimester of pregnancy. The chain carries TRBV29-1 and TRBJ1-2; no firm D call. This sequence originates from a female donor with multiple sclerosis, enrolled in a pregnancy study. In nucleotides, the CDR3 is TGCAGCGTTCCCCTTTTTAACTATGGCTACACCTTC. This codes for CSVPLFNYGYTF. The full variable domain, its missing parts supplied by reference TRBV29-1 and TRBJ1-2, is SAVISQKPSRDICQRGTSLTIQCQVDSQVTMMFWYRQQPGQSLTLIATANQGSEATYESGFVIDKFPISRPNLTFSTLTVSNMSPEDSSIYLCSVPLFNYGYTFGSGTRLTVV.